This T cell receptor (beta chain) was retrieved from a study of Ad26.COV2.S vaccination and SARS-CoV-2 variants. Across the study: Trial arm assignment for the donor was COV1001 Ad26.COV2.S. Study outcomes and limitations: There was reportedly substantial breadth in spike-specific CD8+ and CD4+ T cell responses after vaccination.

This CDR3 is 15 amino acids long. The ends were cut back, 6 bases at V and 0 bases at J, with 15 bases in the middle. Per the germline V gene, CDR1 is SNHLY and CDR2 is FYNNEI. Produced via immunoSEQ multiplex PCR; TCRdb's table is partial and in-frame only. The profile shows 450,000 to 550,000 clones, roughly nine tenths of them singletons. This clone was counted once. Its specificity is not known. Treatment meaning: some 20 received Ad26.COV2.S at low or high dose, single or two shots; about 5 received placebo; per-sample allocation not given. The samples date from day 63 after the first vaccine or placebo injection. Donation was by an adult aged 18-55 years who was in Boston. An Ad26 vector was used to express Wuhan-strain SARS-CoV-2 spike as the vaccine.

The specimen was peripheral blood, collected in a trial of Ad26.COV2.S vaccine versus placebo. The TCR sequence derives from a person between 18 and 65 years old who received the Ad26.COV2.S COVID-19 vaccine or a placebo. The chain joins TRBV2 to TRBJ2-7, with no clear D. CDR3 nucleotide sequence: TGTGCCAGCAGCCCCCCGACACTTATCTCCTACGAGCAGTACTTC. The encoded protein is CASSPPTLISYEQYF. The full variable domain, completed using reference TRBV2 and TRBJ2-7, is EPEVTQTPSHQVTQMGQEVILRCVPISNHLYFYWYRQILGQKVEFLVSFYNNEISEKSEIFDDQFSVERPDGSNFTLKIRSTKLEDSAMYFCASSPPTLISYEQYFGPGTRLTVT.